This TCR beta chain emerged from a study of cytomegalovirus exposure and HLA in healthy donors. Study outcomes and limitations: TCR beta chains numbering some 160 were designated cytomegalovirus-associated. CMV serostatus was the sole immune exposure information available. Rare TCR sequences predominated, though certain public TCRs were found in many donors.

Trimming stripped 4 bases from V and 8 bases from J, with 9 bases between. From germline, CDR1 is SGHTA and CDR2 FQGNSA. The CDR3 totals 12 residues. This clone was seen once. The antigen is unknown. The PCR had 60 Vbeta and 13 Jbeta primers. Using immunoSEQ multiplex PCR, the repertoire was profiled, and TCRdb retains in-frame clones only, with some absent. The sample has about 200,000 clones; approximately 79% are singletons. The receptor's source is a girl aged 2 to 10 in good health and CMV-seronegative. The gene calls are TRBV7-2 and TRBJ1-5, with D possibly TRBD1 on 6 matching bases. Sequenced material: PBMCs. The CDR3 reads CASSSRGKPQHF. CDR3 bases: TGTGCCAGCAGCTCGAGGGGGAAGCCCCAGCATTTT.